This T cell receptor (beta chain) appears in the sequencing data of a study of Graves' ophthalmopathy and Graves' hyperthyroidism. For repertoire sequencing, the TCR beta CDR3 regions were amplified from RNA transcripts. First-round RT-PCR with HTBI primers preceded a second-round multiplex PCR. MiXCR was run by TCRdb on the multiplex PCR reads, yielding one entry per CDR3 protein. The sample records about 740,000 distinct CDR3 sequences, roughly two fifths being singletons. J lost 0 bases, V lost 4 bases, and 4 bases had no gene match. CDR1 SGDLS and CDR2 YYNGEE come from the germline V gene. CDR3 length: 16 residues. Other autoimmune diseases, uncontrolled infections, pregnancy or lactation excluded patients from enrollment.

The clonotype originates from an adult man with Graves' ophthalmopathy. The chain carries TRBV9 and TRBJ1-4, with 9 bases lining up with TRBD1. Material: peripheral blood. This CDR3 is CASSRDRVSTNEKLFF. CDR3 sequence (DNA): TGTGCCAGCAGCCGGGACAGGGTTTCAACTAATGAAAAACTGTTTTTT.